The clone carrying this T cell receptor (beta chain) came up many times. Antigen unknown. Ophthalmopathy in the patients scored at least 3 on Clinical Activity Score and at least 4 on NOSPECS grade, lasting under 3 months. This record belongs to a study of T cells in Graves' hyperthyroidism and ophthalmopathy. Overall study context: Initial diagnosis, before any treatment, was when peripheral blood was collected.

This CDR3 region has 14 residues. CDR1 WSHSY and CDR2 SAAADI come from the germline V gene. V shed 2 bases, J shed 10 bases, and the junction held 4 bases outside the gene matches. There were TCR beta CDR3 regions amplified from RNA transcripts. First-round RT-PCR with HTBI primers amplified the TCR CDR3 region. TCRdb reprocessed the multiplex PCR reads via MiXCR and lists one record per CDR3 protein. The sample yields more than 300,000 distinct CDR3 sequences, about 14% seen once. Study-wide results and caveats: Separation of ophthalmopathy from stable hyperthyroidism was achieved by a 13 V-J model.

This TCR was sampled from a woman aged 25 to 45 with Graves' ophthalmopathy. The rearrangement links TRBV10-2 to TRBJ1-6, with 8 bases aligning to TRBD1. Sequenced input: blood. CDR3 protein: CASSEAGQGSPLHF. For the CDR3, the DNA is TGCGCCAGCAGTGAGGCAGGACAGGGCTCACCCCTCCACTTT.